This TCR beta chain was recovered during a study of identical twins. All donors were healthy Caucasians. The CDR3 covers 19 residues. The V gene's germline CDR1 is MNHEY and CDR2 SMNVEV (reference sequence). The V end lost 5 bases, the J end lost 3 bases, and 25 bases lay between the germline ends. Study results and limitations: Excess low generation probability was seen in twin-shared out-of-frame alpha sequences. Analyses of zero insertions could be partly confounded by invariant MAIT and iNKT cells. Excess twin sharing in beta out-of-frame sequences was weaker.

TCRdb re-derived calls from the 5' RACE reads in MiXCR, one entry per CDR3 protein. This sample has hundreds of thousands of distinct CDR3 sequences, with around 6.1% found just once. Of note for this clonotype: Its antigen is undetermined.

This receptor was identified in a man aged 18 to 29 in good health. The gene calls are TRBV27 and TRBJ2-2; TRBD1 might be the D (5 bases). Specimen: naive T cells sorted from blood. CDR3: CASSLYPFTAGQDTGELFF. DNA of the CDR3: TGTGCCAGCAGTCTCTACCCCTTTACTGCAGGGCAGGACACCGGGGAGCTGTTTTTT.